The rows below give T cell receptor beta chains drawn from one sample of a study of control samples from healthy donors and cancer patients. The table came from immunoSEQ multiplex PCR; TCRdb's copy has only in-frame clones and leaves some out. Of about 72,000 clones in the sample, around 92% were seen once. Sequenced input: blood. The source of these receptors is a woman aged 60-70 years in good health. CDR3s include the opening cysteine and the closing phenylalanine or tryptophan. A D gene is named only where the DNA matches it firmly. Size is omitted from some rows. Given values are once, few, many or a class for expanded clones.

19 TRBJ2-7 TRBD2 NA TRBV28 TGTGCCAGCAGTTTAATCCCCCCCCAGCGGGACGTAGCTTCCTACGAGCAGTACTTC CASSLIPPQRDVASYEQYF
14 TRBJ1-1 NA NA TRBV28 TGTGCCAGCAGTATCGATTACCAAATAGCAAGAGCTTTCTTT CASSIDYQIARAFF
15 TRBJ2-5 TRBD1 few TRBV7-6 TGTGCCAGCAGCTTCCCGACAGGGTTGATGGAGACCCAGTACTTC CASSFPTGLMETQYF
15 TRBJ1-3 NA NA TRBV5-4 TGTGCCAGCAGCCAAGGGACGCAACCTGGAAACACCATATATTTT CASSQGTQPGNTIYF
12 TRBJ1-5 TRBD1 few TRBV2 TGTGCCAGCAACAGGGGATCTCAGCCCCAGCATTTT CASNRGSQPQHF
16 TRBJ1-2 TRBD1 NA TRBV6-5 TGTGCCAGCAGTTACCCGCCGGGACAGCGGGACTATGGCTACACCTTC CASSYPPGQRDYGYTF
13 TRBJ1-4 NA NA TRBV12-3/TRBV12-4 TGTGCCAGTGGAGGGGGTTCTAATGAAAAACTGTTTTTT CASGGGSNEKLFF
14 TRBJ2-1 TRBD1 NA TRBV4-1 TGCGCCAGCAGCCAAGGGGACAGATACAATGAGCAGTTCTTC CASSQGDRYNEQFF
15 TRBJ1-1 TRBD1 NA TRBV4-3 TGCGCCAGCAGCCAAGTGGGACAGGGAAACACTGAAGCTTTCTTT CASSQVGQGNTEAFF
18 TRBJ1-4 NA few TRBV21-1 TGTGCCAGCAGCAAAGTCCCAGGGGAGGTTTCAACTAATGAAAAACTGTTTTTT CASSKVPGEVSTNEKLFF
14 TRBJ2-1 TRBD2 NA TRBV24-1 TGTGCCACCAGTGATTGGACTAGTTGGAATGAGCAGTTCTTC CATSDWTSWNEQFF
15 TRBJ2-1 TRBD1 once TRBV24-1 TGTGCCACCAGTGAAAACAGGGGGCGAGACAATGAGCAGTTCTTC CATSENRGRDNEQFF
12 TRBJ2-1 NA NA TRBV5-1 TGCGCCAGCAGCTTGGCGGAAGCCGAGCAGTTCTTC CASSLAEAEQFF
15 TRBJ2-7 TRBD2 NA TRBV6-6 TGTGCCACGGGTGGTCCCCGGGACTACCTCTACGAGCAGTACTTC CATGGPRDYLYEQYF
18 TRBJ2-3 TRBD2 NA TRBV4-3 TGCGCCAGCAGCCAAGAAGAAGGTAGCGGGAGGTTTGGAGATACGCAGTATTTT CASSQEEGSGRFGDTQYF
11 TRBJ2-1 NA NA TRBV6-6 TGTGCCAGCAGTGCGGGCTATGAGCAGTTCTTC CASSAGYEQFF
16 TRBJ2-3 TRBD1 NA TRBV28 TGTGCCAGCAGTCCCTCCGGGACAGGGGGACCAGATACGCAGTATTTT CASSPSGTGGPDTQYF
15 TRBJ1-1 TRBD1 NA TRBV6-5 TGTGCCAGCAGCCGGACAGGGGGGATGAACACTGAAGCTTTCTTT CASSRTGGMNTEAFF
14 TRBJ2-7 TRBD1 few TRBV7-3 TGTGCCAGCAGCACCAGACAGGGGTCCCACGAGCAGTACTTC CASSTRQGSHEQYF
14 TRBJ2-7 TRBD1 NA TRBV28 TGTGCCAGCAGACTCCAACAGGGGGCGCGAGAGCAGTACTTC CASRLQQGAREQYF
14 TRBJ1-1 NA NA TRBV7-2 TGTGCCAGCAGCGCCCGCCGTGGGGGTCCTGAAGCTTTCTTT CASSARRGGPEAFF
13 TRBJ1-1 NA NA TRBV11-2 TGTGCCAGCAGCTCGGGTAGTGAGGCTGAAGCTTTCTTT CASSSGSEAEAFF
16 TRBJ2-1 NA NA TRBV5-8 TGTGCCAGCAGCTCCTACAGCGGAAGCTCCTACAATGAGCAGTTCTTC CASSSYSGSSYNEQFF
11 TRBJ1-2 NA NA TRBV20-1 TGCAGTGCCTCACTGCAGGGGGGCTACACCTTC CSASLQGGYTF
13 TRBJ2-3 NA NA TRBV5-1 TGCGCCAGCAGCTTGGTACGTACAGATACGCAGTATTTT CASSLVRTDTQYF
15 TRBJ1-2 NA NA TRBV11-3 TGTGCCAGCAGCTTAGGGGCAGGGGCCTACTATGGCTACACCTTC CASSLGAGAYYGYTF
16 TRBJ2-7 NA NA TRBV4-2 TGTGCCAGCAGCCAAGAAGGTCCACCGGGGGAATACGAGCAGTACTTC CASSQEGPPGEYEQYF
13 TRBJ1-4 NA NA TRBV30 TGTGCCTGGAATTTGGCCGGGACAGAAAAACTGTTTTTT CAWNLAGTEKLFF
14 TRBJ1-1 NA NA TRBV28 TGTGCCAGCAGTTTACCCGACGGGAACACTGAAGCTTTCTTT CASSLPDGNTEAFF
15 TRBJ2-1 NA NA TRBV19 TGTGCCAGTAGTAAACCTAGCCAACTCTACAATGAGCAGTTCTTC CASSKPSQLYNEQFF
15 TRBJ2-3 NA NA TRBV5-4 TGTGCCAGCAGCTTCGGACGGCCCGGCACAGATACGCAGTATTTT CASSFGRPGTDTQYF
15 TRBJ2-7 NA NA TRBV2 TGTGCCAGCAGTGCAGTGCAAGCGGGCACCTACGAGCAGTACTTC CASSAVQAGTYEQYF
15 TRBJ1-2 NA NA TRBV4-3 TGCGCCAGCAGCCAAGAGGGGGGTCCCGGCTATGGCTACACCTTC CASSQEGGPGYGYTF
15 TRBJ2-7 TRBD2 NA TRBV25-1 TGTGCCAGCAGACCCCGGGACTACAACTCCTACGAGCAGTACTTC CASRPRDYNSYEQYF
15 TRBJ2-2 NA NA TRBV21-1 TGTGCCAGCAGCAAAGCTCCCAGGAACACCGGGGAGCTGTTTTTT CASSKAPRNTGELFF
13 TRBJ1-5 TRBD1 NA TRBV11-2 TGTGCCAGCAGCAGACAGGGAAATCAGCCCCAGCATTTT CASSRQGNQPQHF
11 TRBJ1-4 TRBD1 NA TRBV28 TGTGCCAGCTCGACAGGGCGAAAACTGTTTTTT CASSTGRKLFF
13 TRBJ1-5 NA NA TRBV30 TGTGCCTGGAGTAGTGGGGGCAATCAGCCCCAGCATTTT CAWSSGGNQPQHF
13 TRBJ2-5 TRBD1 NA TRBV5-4 TGTGCCAGCAGCTTGCAGGACAGGAAGACCCAGTACTTC CASSLQDRKTQYF
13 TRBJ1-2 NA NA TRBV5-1 TGCGCCAGCAGCTCGACAACTAACTATGGCTACACCTTC CASSSTTNYGYTF
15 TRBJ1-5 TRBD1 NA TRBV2 TGTGCCAGCAGTCGAGAGACAGGGCTCAATCAGCCCCAGCATTTT CASSRETGLNQPQHF
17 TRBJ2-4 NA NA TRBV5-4 TGTGCCAGCAGCTTAATTGGGGGCCGGGTGGCCAAAAACATTCAGTACTTC CASSLIGGRVAKNIQYF
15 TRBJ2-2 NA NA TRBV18 TGTGCCAGCTCACCATCGGGATCGAACACCGGGGAGCTGTTTTTT CASSPSGSNTGELFF
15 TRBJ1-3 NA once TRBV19 TGTGCCAGCGGACCCACTGAAGACTCTGGAAACACCATATATTTT CASGPTEDSGNTIYF
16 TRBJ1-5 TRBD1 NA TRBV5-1 TGCGCCAGCAGCTTGGGCGACAGGGGTAGCAATCAGCCCCAGCATTTT CASSLGDRGSNQPQHF
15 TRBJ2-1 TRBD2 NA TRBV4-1 TGCGCCAGCAGCCAATGGACTAGCGGGTCCAATGAGCAGTTCTTC CASSQWTSGSNEQFF